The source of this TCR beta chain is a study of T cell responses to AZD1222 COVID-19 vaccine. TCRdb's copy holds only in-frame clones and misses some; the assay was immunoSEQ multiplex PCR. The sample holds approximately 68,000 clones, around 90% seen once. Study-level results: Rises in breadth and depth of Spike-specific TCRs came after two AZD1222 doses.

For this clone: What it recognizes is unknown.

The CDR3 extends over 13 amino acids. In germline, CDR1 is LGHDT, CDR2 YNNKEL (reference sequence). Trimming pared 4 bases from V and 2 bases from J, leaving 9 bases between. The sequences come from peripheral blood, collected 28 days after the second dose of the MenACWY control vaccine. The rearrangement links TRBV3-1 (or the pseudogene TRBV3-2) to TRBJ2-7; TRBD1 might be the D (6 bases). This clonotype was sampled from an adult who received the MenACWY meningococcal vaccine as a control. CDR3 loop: CASSRDRTYEQYF. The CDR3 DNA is TGTGCCAGCAGCCGTGACAGGACCTACGAGCAGTACTTC.